One sample yielded the 18 T cell receptor beta chains listed below, sequenced in a study of response to subunit inactivated influenza vaccine. TCRdb passed the RT-PCR reads through MiXCR, listing each CDR3 protein once. The data show 700,000 to 900,000 distinct CDR3 sequences, around 20% seen once. The sample was PBMCs from blood, taken 5 to 6 days after vaccination. The source is a man between 45 and 60 years old who received an inactivated influenza vaccine.

This clonotype has a single count. V usage is TRBV7-9 and J usage is TRBJ2-2; 10 positions match TRBD1. The J segment lost 6 bases and the V segment lost 2 bases, leaving 3 bases of the junction unmatched. The length of the CDR3 is 15 residues. Germline V gene lookup returns CDR1 SEHNR and CDR2 FQNEAQ (reference sequence). The CDR3 coding sequence is TGTGCCAGCAGCTTACCCGGACAGGGGGCCGGGGAGCTGTTTTTT. Translation: CASSLPGQGAGELFF.

The rearrangement uses TRBV28 and TRBJ2-5, with 9 bases that match TRBD2. CDR3 length: 13 amino acids. The V gene end was trimmed by 6 bases and the J gene end by 4 bases; junction bases not matched to a gene: 3. From germline, CDR1 is MDHEN and CDR2 SYDVKM. CDR3 nucleotide sequence: TGTGCCAGCAGACTACTAGCGGGAGAGACCCAGTACTTC. Translated: CASRLLAGETQYF.

This clonotype occurred many times. The chain employs TRBV6-2 or TRBV6-3 and TRBJ1-5; D remains ambiguous. CDR1 is MNHEY and CDR2 is SVGEGT in the germline V gene. Trimming took 1 base from V and 2 from J, leaving 6 bases between them. The CDR3 runs to 14 residues. CDR3 sequence (DNA): TGTGCCAGCAGTTACTTAAGCGGCAATCAGCCCCAGCATTTT. It encodes CASSYLSGNQPQHF.

The V and J genes are TRBV3-1 and TRBJ2-1, with D unclear. CDR1 and CDR2 from the germline V gene are LGHDT and YNNKEL (reference sequence). The germline V and J ends were trimmed by 0 bases and 5 bases, with 17 bases remaining between them. This CDR3 is 17 amino acids long. The CDR3 DNA sequence: TGTGCCAGCAGCCAAGATGCGTACGGTCATCTCGACAATGAGCAGTTCTTC. This translates into CASSQDAYGHLDNEQFF.

DNA of the CDR3: TGTGCCAGCAGCGTACGACAGGGTGAAGGGCAAGAGACCCAGTACTTC. It is translated as CASSVRQGEGQETQYF. The chain carries TRBV7-9 and TRBJ2-5; 7 nucleotides agree with TRBD1. Germline CDR1 is SEHNR and CDR2 is FQNEAQ (reference sequence). CDR3 length: 16 amino acids. Germline trimming cut 5 bases from V and 2 bases from J; bases unmatched to any gene: 11. Full variable domain (rest looked up from reference TRBV7-9 and TRBJ2-5): DTGVSQNPRHKITKRGQNVTFRCDPISEHNRLYWYRQTLGQGPEFLTYFQNEAQLEKSRLLSDRFSAERPKGSFSTLEIQRTEQGDSAMYLCASSVRQGEGQETQYFGPGTRLLVL.

The chain combines TRBV5-1 with TRBJ2-2, with 7 positions matching TRBD2. J was trimmed by 1 base and V by 4 bases; bases with no gene match: 1. This CDR3 is built from 14 residues. Germline V gene data show CDR1 as SGHRS and CDR2 as YFSETQ. The CDR3 DNA reads as TGCGCCAGCAGCGGACTAGAGAACACCGGGGAGCTGTTTTTT. Translation gives CASSGLENTGELFF.

This sequence joins TRBV5-1 and TRBJ2-5, with D perhaps matching TRBD1 (6 bases). Looked up from germline, CDR1 is SGHRS and CDR2 is YFSETQ. V was shortened by 5 bases and J by 2 bases, with 19 bases between the two germline ends. The CDR3 is 16 residues long. CDR3 DNA: TGCGCCAGCAGTATTGGGACAAACACCTTTCAAGAGACCCAGTACTTC. Translating it yields CASSIGTNTFQETQYF.

The rearrangement uses TRBV5-1 and TRBJ2-7; no definite D call. Germline CDR1 and CDR2: SGHRS and YFSETQ. CDR3 length: 14 amino acids. Deletions cut 5 bases from V and 1 base from J, with 13 bases between. CDR3 bases: TGCGCCAGCAGGCAGGTTCCAGGTTCCTACGAGCAGTACTTC. Residues: CASRQVPGSYEQYF.

J is TRBJ2-2 and V is TRBV5-1; D call uncertain. The CDR3 has 15 amino acids. V was clipped by 4 bases and J by 5 bases, with 15 bases between them. CDR1 is SGHRS, CDR2 YFSETQ, per germline. CDR3 DNA: TGCGCCAGCAGCCCTACGGTCGGGCGGACCGGGGAGCTGTTTTTT. It encodes CASSPTVGRTGELFF.

The genes are TRBV28 and TRBJ2-7, with D perhaps TRBD2 (5 bases). CDR1 and CDR2 from the germline V gene are MDHEN and SYDVKM. This CDR3 spans 14 amino acids. Trimming pared 1 base from V and 7 bases from J, leaving 14 bases between. CDR3 region: CASSLYPGRGEQYF. The CDR3 DNA reads as TGTGCCAGCAGTTTATATCCGGGCCGGGGAGAGCAGTACTTC.

In its sample, this clonotype was seen a few times. This chain uses TRBV20-1 with TRBJ2-5, with D possibly being TRBD2 (6 bases). Germline-derived CDR1 and CDR2 are DFQATT and SNEGSKA (reference sequence). Between the trimmed V and J ends, which lost 7 bases and 4 bases, there was a span of 13 bases. CDR3 size: 12 residues. CDR3 nucleotide sequence: TGCAGTGTGACTAGGGACCGAGAGACCCAGTACTTC. The encoded protein is CSVTRDRETQYF.

CDR3 DNA sequence: TGCGCCAGCAGCCCACGACCAGGGGGCACCGGGGAGCTGTTTTTT. This gives the protein CASSPRPGGTGELFF. The chain has TRBV5-1 and TRBJ2-2, with TRBD1 identical over 7 bases. The junction had 7 bases not matched to a gene; V was cut back by 4 bases and J by 4 bases. The CDR3 covers 15 residues. Germline V CDR1 and CDR2: SGHRS, YFSETQ.

V is TRBV5-1 and J is TRBJ2-5; 7 bases match TRBD2. From germline, CDR1 is SGHRS and CDR2 YFSETQ. The J segment lost 5 bases and the V segment lost 0 bases, leaving 7 bases of the junction unmatched. The CDR3 extends over 15 amino acids. CDR3 DNA: TGCGCCAGCAGCTTGGGTGGCGGGAGTGCTGAGACCCAGTACTTC. Its translation: CASSLGGGSAETQYF.

V is TRBV6-1 and J is TRBJ1-3; D gene unclear. Germline V gene data show CDR1 as MNHNS and CDR2 as SASEGT. Trimming took 6 bases from V and 6 from J, leaving 15 bases between them. The CDR3 is made up of 14 amino acids. CDR3 nucleotides: TGTGCCAGCAGGAACGGATTCCTGGCAAACACCATATATTTT. Translated: CASRNGFLANTIYF.

The chain links TRBV7-2 to TRBJ2-3; D gene ambiguous. CDR1 and CDR2 (germline): SGHTA, FQGNSA. V was cut by 4 bases and J by 6 bases, with 14 bases left in between. CDR3 length: 14 amino acids. The CDR3 DNA sequence: TGTGCCAGCAGCTCCGGGCCCCTCCTGGATACGCAGTATTTT. Protein: CASSSGPLLDTQYF.

The chain recombines TRBV12-2 with TRBJ2-7; the table's D call, TRBD2, has no DNA check behind it. TRBV12-2 is termed a pseudogene. CDR3 length equals 15 residues. CDR3 in DNA: TGTGCAAGTCGCCACATAGGGGAGGGGAACTACGAGCAGTACTTC. Residues: CASRHIGEGNYEQYF.

The V gene is TRBV27, the J gene TRBJ2-1; 8 positions agree with TRBD1. Germline CDR1 and CDR2: MNHEY and SMNVEV (reference sequence). Unmatched junction bases numbered 11, after V lost 4 bases and J lost 6 bases. The CDR3 loop spans 16 amino acids. CDR3 protein: CASSSTYDRGGNEQFF. The CDR3, as DNA: TGTGCCAGCAGTTCAACATATGACAGGGGTGGCAATGAGCAGTTCTTC.

This clonotype was detected only a few times. The chain links TRBV12-3 or TRBV12-4 to TRBJ1-5; 7 nucleotides line up with TRBD1. CDR3 length: 13 residues. The trim removed 8 bases at V and 3 bases at J, leaving 4 bases unmatched. The CDR3 here is CASQTGNNQPQHF. DNA of the CDR3: TGTGCCAGCCAGACAGGGAACAATCAGCCCCAGCATTTT.